The 10 T cell receptor beta chains in this list originate from one sample, sequenced in a study of T cells in Graves' hyperthyroidism and ophthalmopathy. Amplified regions were TCR beta CDR3 sequences from RNA transcripts. HTBI primers drove first-round RT-PCR of the TCR CDR3. TCRdb recomputed calls from the multiplex PCR reads with MiXCR, one row per CDR3 protein. The sample consists of some 770,000 distinct CDR3 sequences, over 15% of them appearing once. Source material: blood. The receptors were sampled from a man aged 18 to 29 with Graves' hyperthyroidism.

The chain is built from TRBV9 and TRBJ1-2, with 11 positions matching TRBD1. The CDR3 is 17 residues long. In germline, CDR1 is SGDLS, CDR2 YYNGEE. The V gene end was trimmed by 0 bases and the J gene end by 6 bases; junction bases not matched to a gene: 10. CDR3 amino acids: CASSVGLWTGGDNGYTF. The DNA for the CDR3 is TGTGCCAGCAGCGTAGGACTCTGGACAGGGGGCGACAATGGCTACACCTTC.

This clonotype was observed many times. The chain links TRBV7-2 to TRBJ2-5; D ambiguous. The CDR3 consists of 13 residues. V dropped 4 bases and J dropped 1 base, with 7 bases sitting between them. Germline V gene sequence: CDR1 SGHTA, CDR2 FQGNSA. The CDR3 coding sequence is TGTGCCAGCAGCTCACACACCCAAGAGACCCAGTACTTC. Protein sequence: CASSSHTQETQYF.

Many counts were recorded for this clonotype. The genes are TRBV20-1 and TRBJ2-3; D is uncertain. V lost 6 bases, J lost 4 bases, and 26 bases lay in between. This CDR3 has 17 amino acids. CDR1 DFQATT and CDR2 SNEGSKA come from the germline V gene (reference sequence). CDR3 DNA: TGCAGTGCCACGCCCATCAGTAGTGGCCTTGGGGCAGATACGCAGTATTTT. It specifies CSATPISSGLGADTQYF.

The sample holds many counts of this clonotype. The rearrangement links TRBV10-2 to TRBJ2-5; TRBD1 matches 9 bases. Germline values: CDR1 WSHSY, CDR2 SAAADI. The CDR3 extends over 16 amino acids. The V and J ends lost 5 bases and 2 bases, in that order; junction bases with no gene match: 9. The DNA for the CDR3 is TGCGCCAGCAGTACCTCCGGGACAGGGCGGCAAGAGACCCAGTACTTC. Translated: CASSTSGTGRQETQYF.

This clonotype has ten or more counts. The V gene is TRBV7-8, the J gene TRBJ2-3; 7 bases agree with TRBD2. The ends lost 1 base at V and 0 bases at J; junction bases unmatched: 7. The CDR3 is 17 residues long. CDR1 and CDR2 from the germline V gene are SGHVS and FQNEAQ. CDR3 DNA: TGTGCCAGCAGCTTAGTTGGGCTAGCGGTCAGCACAGATACGCAGTATTTT. Amino acid sequence: CASSLVGLAVSTDTQYF. The complete variable domain, with remaining parts taken from reference TRBV7-8 and TRBJ2-3, reads GAGVSQSPRYKVAKRGQDVALRCDPISGHVSLFWYQQALGQGPEFLTYFQNEAQLDKSGLPSDRFFAERPEGSVSTLKIQRTQQEDSAVYLCASSLVGLAVSTDTQYFGPGTRLTVL.

The sample holds a few counts of this clonotype. The rearrangement uses TRBV9 and TRBJ2-2; 7 bases are shared with TRBD1. This CDR3 has 16 residues. J gave up 0 bases and V 3 bases, and 5 bases lay outside the gene matches. The germline V gene encodes CDR1 SGDLS and CDR2 YYNGEE. The CDR3 coding sequence is TGTGCCAGCAGCGAACACAGGGGAGCGAACACCGGGGAGCTGTTTTTT. Translation gives CASSEHRGANTGELFF.

This rearrangement joins TRBV9 to TRBJ2-3, with 8 bases aligning to TRBD2. The V segment lost 4 bases and the J segment 3 bases; nucleotides outside the gene matches: 7. CDR1 is SGDLS, CDR2 YYNGEE, per germline. The CDR3 loop spans 15 amino acids. CDR3 DNA: TGTGCCAGCAGCCTGACCGGGAGGGAGACAGATACGCAGTATTTT. This translates into CASSLTGRETDTQYF.

The sample holds a few counts of this clonotype. This chain links TRBV7-9 with TRBJ1-2; TRBD1 might be the D (6 bases). CDR3 length: 15 residues. The ends were cut back, 1 base at V and 3 bases at J, with 12 bases in the middle. The V gene's germline CDR1 is SEHNR and CDR2 FQNEAQ (reference sequence). The CDR3 sequence: CASSLEAGEYYGYTF. The CDR3 region has the DNA TGTGCCAGCAGCTTAGAGGCAGGGGAGTACTATGGCTACACCTTC.

This clonotype was found many times. This chain joins TRBV2 and TRBJ1-5, with D uncertain. Trimming pared 8 bases from V and 4 bases from J, leaving 18 bases between. The CDR3 extends over 15 amino acids. Germline CDR1 reads SNHLY; CDR2 reads FYNNEI. This CDR3 is CASRNGMGPNQPQHF. CDR3 coding DNA: TGTGCCAGCCGTAATGGGATGGGCCCGAATCAGCCCCAGCATTTT.

V gene TRBV2 combines with J gene TRBJ2-5; 7 positions agree with TRBD1. Germline V gene data show CDR1 as SNHLY and CDR2 as FYNNEI. The J segment lost 2 bases and the V segment lost 6 bases, leaving 6 bases of the junction unmatched. The CDR3 is made up of 14 amino acids. The CDR3 sequence: CASRDRGLQETQYF. The CDR3 DNA sequence: TGTGCCAGCAGGGATAGGGGGCTACAAGAGACCCAGTACTTC.